The 24 T cell receptor beta chains below were found in one sample sequenced in a study of blood T cell repertoires in COVID-19. Data came from immunoSEQ multiplex PCR; TCRdb stores just in-frame clones and leaves some out. The repertoire holds around 92,000 clones, with roughly 89% as singletons. Sequenced sample: peripheral blood. The receptors come from a woman aged 80 or over with active COVID-19.

The sample holds one count of this clone. The CDR3 here is CASSLEGAGTEAFF. The CDR3 DNA reads TGTGCCAGCAGCTTGGAGGGGGCTGGCACTGAAGCTTTCTTT. The V gene is TRBV5-5, the J gene TRBJ1-1; TRBD1 agrees at 7 bases. The V and J ends lost 0 bases and 4 bases, in that order; junction bases with no gene match: 3. CDR1 is SGHKS, CDR2 YYEKEE, per germline (reference sequence). CDR3 size: 14 residues.

V and J are TRBV29-1 and TRBJ2-1, with TRBD2 identical over 7 bases. Germline CDR1 is SQVTM and CDR2 is ANQGSEA. The V and J ends lost 4 bases and 7 bases, in that order; junction bases with no gene match: 4. CDR3 length equals 12 residues. The CDR3 reads CSVGIGGNEQFF. Written as DNA, the CDR3 is TGCAGCGTTGGTATCGGGGGGAATGAGCAGTTCTTC.

The V call is TRBV4-2, the J call TRBJ2-5, with a tentative D call TRBD1 (5 bases). Germline V gives CDR1 LGHNA, CDR2 YNFKEQ. CDR3 length: 15 residues. V lost 1 base and J 3 bases, leaving 12 bases between the germline ends. DNA of the CDR3: TGTGCCAGCAGCCAAGTCTTAGGCAGGGAAGAGACCCAGTACTTC. It is translated as CASSQVLGREETQYF.

The rearrangement links TRBV24-1 to TRBJ1-4, with 9 nucleotides matching TRBD1. The CDR3 loop spans 17 amino acids. V dropped 5 bases and J dropped 2; count of bases not matched to a gene: 8. Germline V gene data show CDR1 as KGHDR and CDR2 as SFDVKD. The CDR3 DNA reads TGTGCCACCAGTGTCAGGGGACAGGGTTTGACTAATGAAAAACTGTTTTTT. Translating it yields CATSVRGQGLTNEKLFF.

V and J are TRBV6-1 and TRBJ2-7, with D possibly being TRBD1 (6 bases). Germline CDR1 reads MNHNS; CDR2 reads SASEGT. Between the trimmed V and J ends, which lost 2 bases and 4 bases, there was a span of 12 bases. This CDR3 has 14 residues. As DNA, the CDR3 is TGTGCCAGCAGTGAACAGGGGACGAGGTACGAGCAGTACTTC. Translated: CASSEQGTRYEQYF.

Turning to this clone: A junction end diverges from the germline sequence, so it may reflect a read error. The chain couples TRBV5-1 to TRBJ2-3; 9 nucleotides line up with TRBD2. From germline, CDR1 is SGHRS and CDR2 YFSETQ. The CDR3 has 18 residues. CDR3 loop: CASSLAGRTGTSTDTQYF. The CDR3, as DNA: TGCGCCAGCAGCTTGGCTGGTCGAACCGGGACTAGCACGGATACGCAGTATTTT.

The chain links TRBV9 to TRBJ1-4; TRBD1 matches 7 bases. The junction had 7 bases not matched to a gene; V was cut back by 4 bases and J by 4 bases. Germline V CDR1 and CDR2: SGDLS, YYNGEE. The CDR3 totals 15 residues. The DNA for the CDR3 is TGTGCCAGCAGCATTCAGGGGGGACTTAATGAAAAACTGTTTTTT. Amino acids: CASSIQGGLNEKLFF.

CDR3 amino acids: CASSQDDGRRDPTDTQYF. The CDR3 DNA reads as TGTGCCAGCAGCCAAGATGACGGGAGGAGGGACCCCACAGATACGCAGTATTTT. The chain joins TRBV4-2 to TRBJ2-3; TRBD2 matches 7 bases. This CDR3 region has 18 residues. The germline V gene encodes CDR1 LGHNA and CDR2 YNFKEQ. The V gene end was trimmed by 0 bases and the J gene end by 2 bases; junction bases not matched to a gene: 11.

This rearrangement joins TRBV28 to TRBJ1-1; the D is unclear. The CDR3 totals 13 residues. Trimming took 1 base from V and 6 from J, leaving 9 bases between them. The germline gives CDR1 MDHEN, CDR2 SYDVKM. The CDR3 region is CASSLYGRPEAFF. CDR3 bases: TGTGCCAGCAGTTTATACGGCAGGCCTGAAGCTTTCTTT.

This clone has just a few counts. The J gene is TRBJ2-7, the V gene TRBV27, with TRBD1 as a possible D gene (5 bases). This CDR3 contains 12 residues. Trimming shortened V by 7 bases and J by 0 bases, and 7 bases separated the two germline ends. Germline V lookup: CDR1 MNHEY, CDR2 SMNVEV (reference sequence). The CDR3 sequence is CASKGNSYEQYF. The CDR3 DNA reads as TGTGCCAGCAAGGGGAACTCCTACGAGCAGTACTTC.

This chain joins TRBV18 and TRBJ2-7, with TRBD2 matching over 10 bases. Germline values: CDR1 KGHSH, CDR2 LQKENI. J gave up 9 bases and V 1 base, and 6 bases lay outside the gene matches. The CDR3 has 14 amino acids. The CDR3 nucleotides read TGTGCCAGCTCACCACGGCTAGCGGGAGAGGGGCAGTACTTC. This translates into CASSPRLAGEGQYF.

The chain combines TRBV7-9 with TRBJ1-5; 9 bases are shared with TRBD1. Germline CDR1 and CDR2: SEHNR and FQNEAQ (reference sequence). The CDR3 spans 14 residues. The V and J ends lost 5 bases and 5 bases, in that order; junction bases with no gene match: 4. CDR3 nucleotide sequence: TGTGCCAGCAGCGCAGGGACAGGGCATCAGCCCCAGCATTTT. As protein: CASSAGTGHQPQHF.

DNA of the CDR3: TGTGCCAGCTCACCACCGGGGGCCTTGTCTATCAATGAGCAGTTCTTC. The encoded protein is CASSPPGALSINEQFF. The chain uses TRBV18 and TRBJ2-1; tentative D call: TRBD1 (6 bases). Germline V gives CDR1 KGHSH, CDR2 LQKENI. V lost 0 bases and J lost 6, with 15 bases in between. The CDR3 runs 16 residues. The variable domain in full, completed from reference TRBV18 and TRBJ2-1, reads NAGVMQNPRHLVRRRGQEARLRCSPMKGHSHVYWYRQLPEEGLKFMVYLQKENIIDESGMPKERFSAEFPKEGPSILRIQQVVRGDSAAYFCASSPPGALSINEQFFGPGTRLTVL.

V gene TRBV7-8 combines with J gene TRBJ2-7; D perhaps matches TRBD1 (5 bases). CDR1 SGHVS and CDR2 FQNEAQ come from the germline V gene. The CDR3 sequence is 14 residues long. Trimming shortened V by 0 bases and J by 8 bases, and 14 bases separated the two germline ends. This CDR3 is CASSLAPAQGQQYF. In DNA form, the CDR3 reads TGTGCCAGCAGCTTAGCCCCAGCCCAGGGTCAGCAGTACTTC.

This clone appeared a single time. A read error may produce the germline difference seen at one junction end. The chain recombines TRBV20-1 with TRBJ2-4; tentatively, D is TRBD1 (5 bases). CDR1 DFQATT and CDR2 SNEGSKA come from the germline V gene (reference sequence). The CDR3 sequence is 11 residues long. The CDR3 spells CSALKGARPHF. The CDR3, as DNA: TGCAGTGCTCTAAAAGGGGCGCGACCCCACTTC.

This chain links TRBV27 with TRBJ1-4; 9 positions match TRBD1. CDR1 MNHEY and CDR2 SMNVEV come from the germline V gene (reference sequence). V lost 6 bases and J lost 8; bases outside the gene matches: 7. The CDR3 extends over 14 amino acids. For the CDR3, the DNA is TGTGCCAGCAGCCTCAGACAGGGGGGCGAAAAACTGTTTTTT. It is translated as CASSLRQGGEKLFF.

The chain links TRBV3-1 (or the pseudogene TRBV3-2) to TRBJ2-5; perhaps TRBD2 as D (6 bases). From germline, CDR1 is LGHDT and CDR2 YNNKEL (reference sequence). V lost 0 bases to trimming and J lost 0 bases, with 8 bases between them. The CDR3 has 15 residues. The DNA of the CDR3 is TGTGCCAGCAGCCAAGATTGGACTAACCAAGAGACCCAGTACTTC. Residues: CASSQDWTNQETQYF.

The rearrangement uses TRBV6-2 or TRBV6-3 and TRBJ2-2, with a weak D call TRBD2 (6 bases). Trimming removed 2 bases from V and 3 bases from J, with 13 bases in between. The CDR3 covers 16 residues. CDR1 is MNHEY and CDR2 is SVGEGT in the germline V gene. The chain's CDR3 is CASSYPGTSYTGELFF. In DNA, the CDR3 is TGTGCCAGCAGTTACCCCGGGACTTCTTACACCGGGGAGCTGTTTTTT.

This clone has only one observation. The chain employs TRBV11-2 and TRBJ2-2; 7 bases match TRBD1. V lost 1 base, J lost 2 bases, and 4 bases stayed unmatched. The CDR3 length is 16 residues. CDR1 SGHAT and CDR2 FQNNGV come from the germline V gene. DNA for the CDR3: TGTGCCAGCAGCTTAGGGACAGGAACAAACACCGGGGAGCTGTTTTTT. It is translated as CASSLGTGTNTGELFF.

This clone has a single count. The rearrangement links TRBV2 to TRBJ1-5, with D hard to call. Trimming removed 5 bases from V and 3 bases from J, with 14 bases in between. The germline gives CDR1 SNHLY, CDR2 FYNNEI. The CDR3 totals 15 residues. CDR3 region: CASSPDGVNNQPQHF. For the CDR3, the DNA is TGTGCCAGCAGTCCGGACGGGGTGAACAATCAGCCCCAGCATTTT.

The rearrangement links TRBV28 to TRBJ1-2, with D possibly matching TRBD1 (5 bases). This CDR3 is 13 amino acids long. Deletions cut 3 bases from V and 8 bases from J, with 13 bases between. Per the germline V gene, CDR1 is MDHEN and CDR2 is SYDVKM. The CDR3 spells CASSLTGARGYTF. DNA of the CDR3: TGTGCCAGCAGTTTGACTGGGGCTCGGGGCTACACCTTC.

This clone showed up just once. This chain connects TRBV10-3 to TRBJ1-2; D gene unclear. This CDR3 contains 13 residues. Germline-derived CDR1 and CDR2 are ENHRY and SYGVKD. The V end was cut by 4 bases, the J end by 2 bases, with 8 bases between. The CDR3 is CAISAPENYGYTF. CDR3 nucleotide sequence: TGTGCCATCAGTGCCCCCGAGAACTATGGCTACACCTTC.

The rearrangement links TRBV28 to TRBJ2-7; 11 nucleotides match TRBD2. The CDR3 length is 15 residues. Germline assignment: CDR1 MDHEN and CDR2 SYDVKM. V lost 6 bases to trimming and J lost 1 base; unmatched junction nucleotides: 5. CDR3 loop: CASRKGTSGSYEQYF. The CDR3 nucleotides read TGTGCCAGCAGGAAAGGGACTAGCGGATCCTACGAGCAGTACTTC.

The chain couples TRBV7-2 to TRBJ2-1, with D unresolved. Germline CDR1 SGHTA, CDR2 FQGNSA. The CDR3 spans 13 residues. V lost 5 bases and J 6 bases, leaving 11 bases between the germline ends. This chain's CDR3 is CASSVNRFNEQFF. The CDR3 region has the DNA TGTGCCAGCAGCGTTAATAGATTCAATGAGCAGTTCTTC.